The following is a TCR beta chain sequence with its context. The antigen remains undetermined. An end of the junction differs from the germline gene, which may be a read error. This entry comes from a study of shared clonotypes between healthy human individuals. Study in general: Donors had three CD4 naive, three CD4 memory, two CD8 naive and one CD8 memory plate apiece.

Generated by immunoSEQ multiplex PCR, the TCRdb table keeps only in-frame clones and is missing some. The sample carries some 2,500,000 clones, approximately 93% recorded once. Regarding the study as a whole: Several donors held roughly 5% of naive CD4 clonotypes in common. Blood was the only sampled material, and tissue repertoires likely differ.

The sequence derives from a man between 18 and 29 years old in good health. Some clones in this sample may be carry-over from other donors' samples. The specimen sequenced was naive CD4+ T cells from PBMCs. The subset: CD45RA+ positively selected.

In DNA form, the CDR3 reads TGTGCCGGCAGGCGTACCCTAGGGGATACGCAGTATTTT. It specifies CAGRRTLGDTQYF. The V and J genes are TRBV6-5 and TRBJ2-3; D unresolved. CDR1 is MNHEY and CDR2 is SVGAGI in the germline V gene. This CDR3 is built from 13 residues.